These 16 T cell receptor beta chains were sequenced from one sample in a study of T cell responses to AZD1222 COVID-19 vaccine. Libraries were prepared by immunoSEQ multiplex PCR; TCRdb keeps only in-frame clonotypes and omits some of them. Of 110,000 to 150,000 clones in the sample, approximately 90% were seen once. The sequencing used peripheral blood, collected on day 0 of AZD1222 vaccination. These receptors were collected from an adult in good health.

The CDR3 DNA reads as TGTGCCAGCAGTGAGAACAGTAGGAATCAGCCCCAGCATTTT. The encoded protein is CASSENSRNQPQHF. V and J are TRBV2 and TRBJ1-5; no firm D call. Trimming removed 3 bases at V and 4 bases at J, with 10 bases between. Germline CDR1 and CDR2: SNHLY and FYNNEI. CDR3 length equals 14 residues.

CDR3 amino acids: CASSTVNYGYTF. CDR3 nucleotides: TGTGCCAGCAGCACAGTAAACTATGGCTACACCTTC. The J gene is TRBJ1-2, the V gene TRBV12-3 or TRBV12-4, with D unclear. The CDR3 consists of 12 residues. Trimming stripped 6 bases from V and 2 bases from J, with 7 bases between.

The V gene is TRBV5-1, the J gene TRBJ2-7; the D gene could be TRBD1 or TRBD2 (6 bases each). CDR1 is SGHRS, CDR2 YFSETQ, per germline. Trimming removed 4 bases from V and 0 bases from J, with 17 bases in between. This CDR3 region has 16 residues. The CDR3 here is CASSLGWGDNSYEQYF. CDR3 bases: TGCGCCAGCAGCCTGGGTTGGGGGGACAACTCCTACGAGCAGTACTTC. Supplemented by reference TRBV5-1 and TRBJ2-7, the full variable domain reads KAGVTQTPRYLIKTRGQQVTLSCSPISGHRSVSWYQQTPGQGLQFLFEYFSETQRNKGNFPGRFSGRQFSNSRSEMNVSTLELGDSALYLCASSLGWGDNSYEQYFGPGTRLTVT.

The rearrangement links TRBV19 to TRBJ1-4; D gene unclear. Trimming pared 6 bases from V and 12 bases from J, leaving 14 bases between. The CDR3 extends over 12 amino acids. The V gene's germline CDR1 is LNHDA and CDR2 SQIVND (reference sequence). DNA for the CDR3: TGTGCCAGTAGCACCGATCGACTGGAACTGTTTTTT. Protein: CASSTDRLELFF.

The chain is built from TRBV28 and TRBJ2-7; no reliable D call. The ends were cut back, 5 bases at V and 2 bases at J, with 7 bases in the middle. The CDR3 is 12 residues long. Germline lookup yields CDR1 MDHEN and CDR2 SYDVKM. The CDR3 bases are TGTGCCAGCAGTATTCCCCCCTACGAGCAGTACTTC. Encoded protein: CASSIPPYEQYF.

This clone was counted only a few times. The chain is built from TRBV5-6 and TRBJ1-1; 8 bases align to TRBD1. CDR3 size: 15 residues. Germline V lookup: CDR1 SGHDT, CDR2 YYEEEE. The trim removed 2 bases at V and 13 bases at J, leaving 16 bases unmatched. The CDR3 sequence: CASSLDPTGGRKLFF. Written as DNA, the CDR3 is TGTGCCAGCAGCTTAGACCCTACAGGGGGGCGGAAGCTTTTCTTT.

In this sample, this clone turned up once. The rearrangement joins TRBV5-1 to TRBJ1-2; D is undetermined. The CDR3 covers 13 residues. Germline V lookup: CDR1 SGHRS, CDR2 YFSETQ. Trimming removed 0 bases from V and 4 bases from J, with 7 bases in between. CDR3 in amino acids: CASSLESGYGYTF. DNA for the CDR3: TGCGCCAGCAGCTTGGAGTCAGGCTATGGCTACACCTTC. Full variable domain (missing parts from reference TRBV5-1 and TRBJ1-2): KAGVTQTPRYLIKTRGQQVTLSCSPISGHRSVSWYQQTPGQGLQFLFEYFSETQRNKGNFPGRFSGRQFSNSRSEMNVSTLELGDSALYLCASSLESGYGYTFGSGTRLTVV.

The chain is built from TRBV7-9 and TRBJ2-6, with 8 nucleotides matching TRBD1. The CDR3 extends over 17 amino acids. Unmatched junction bases numbered 5, after V lost 4 bases and J lost 0 bases. From germline, CDR1 is SEHNR and CDR2 FQNEAQ (reference sequence). CDR3 coding DNA: TGTGCCAGCAGCTGGACAGGGTCCAGCTCTGGGGCCAACGTCCTGACTTTC. Protein: CASSWTGSSSGANVLTF. The entire variable domain, with the rest obtained from reference TRBV7-9 and TRBJ2-6, is as follows: DTGVSQNPRHKITKRGQNVTFRCDPISEHNRLYWYRQTLGQGPEFLTYFQNEAQLEKSRLLSDRFSAERPKGSFSTLEIQRTEQGDSAMYLCASSWTGSSSGANVLTFGAGSRLTVL.

The rearrangement links TRBV3-1 (or the pseudogene TRBV3-2) to TRBJ1-2; 9 nucleotides line up with TRBD1. V was pared by 4 bases and J by 7 bases, with 4 bases of the junction left unmatched. This CDR3 has 13 amino acids. Looked up from germline, CDR1 is LGHDT and CDR2 is YNNKEL (reference sequence). CDR3 sequence (DNA): TGTGCCAGCAGCCGGGACAGGGCATTTGGCTACACCTTC. Its translation: CASSRDRAFGYTF.

The chain recombines TRBV30 with TRBJ1-5, with D tentatively TRBD1 (6 bases). CDR3 length: 16 amino acids. CDR1 and CDR2 from the germline V gene are GTSNPN and SVGIG (reference sequence). The germline V and J ends were trimmed by 0 bases and 7 bases, with 19 bases remaining between them. CDR3 amino acids: CAWSVPNREGGQPQHF. The CDR3 nucleotides read TGTGCCTGGAGTGTACCCAACAGGGAGGGAGGGCAGCCCCAGCATTTT.

The chain combines TRBV28 with TRBJ1-1; weak D call: TRBD1 (5 bases). The ends were cut back, 5 bases at V and 4 bases at J, with 32 bases in the middle. The CDR3 has 20 amino acids. Looked up from germline, CDR1 is MDHEN and CDR2 is SYDVKM. Here the CDR3 reads CASSPRRVNFQRGVLTEAFF. In nucleotides, the CDR3 is TGTGCCAGCAGTCCCAGGAGGGTGAATTTCCAGCGAGGGGTCCTCACTGAAGCTTTCTTT.

For this clone: Germline is not matched at one junction end, which may reflect a read error. This sequence joins TRBV7-2 and TRBJ1-1, with a tentative D call TRBD1 (6 bases). The length of the CDR3 is 13 residues. Germline V gene data show CDR1 as SGHTA and CDR2 as FQGNSA. The CDR3 DNA reads TGTGCCAGCAGCTTGCGGGGGCAGAGTAGGAACCTGTTT. It yields the protein CASSLRGQSRNLF.

In its sample, this clone was seen a few times. V and J are TRBV20-1 and TRBJ2-7; 8 nucleotides agree with TRBD1. The CDR3 totals 14 residues. Trimming at V came to 3 bases and at J to 0 bases, leaving 4 bases not matched to a gene. Germline V gene sequence: CDR1 DFQATT, CDR2 SNEGSKA (reference sequence). The CDR3 is CSASGQGSSYEQYF. The CDR3 coding sequence is TGCAGTGCTAGTGGACAGGGATCCTCCTACGAGCAGTACTTC.

The chain combines TRBV28 with TRBJ1-5; D unclear. CDR3 length: 12 amino acids. Looked up from germline, CDR1 is MDHEN and CDR2 is SYDVKM. Trimming removed 3 bases at V and 0 bases at J, with 0 bases between. CDR3 region: CASSFSNQPQHF. The DNA of the CDR3 is TGTGCCAGCAGTTTTAGCAATCAGCCCCAGCATTTT. The full variable domain, its missing parts supplied by reference TRBV28 and TRBJ1-5, is DVKVTQSSRYLVKRTGEKVFLECVQDMDHENMFWYRQDPGLGLRLIYFSYDVKMKEKGDIPEGYSVSREKKERFSLILESASTNQTSMYLCASSFSNQPQHFGDGTRLSIL.

V and J are TRBV7-8 and TRBJ1-3; tentative D call: TRBD1 (5 bases). V was cut by 3 bases and J by 0 bases, with 12 bases left in between. Per germline, CDR1 SGHVS and CDR2 FQNEAQ. CDR3 length: 16 amino acids. DNA for the CDR3: TGTGCCAGCAGCTTCCGGGGACGTTCCTCTGGAAACACCATATATTTT. Its translation is CASSFRGRSSGNTIYF.

The V call is TRBV27, the J call TRBJ1-6; weak D call: TRBD1 (5 bases). Trimming cost V 1 base and J 0 bases, with 10 bases left between them. This CDR3 spans 17 amino acids. The germline V gene encodes CDR1 MNHEY and CDR2 SMNVEV (reference sequence). The CDR3 is CASSLFSGRSYNSPLHF. In nucleotides, the CDR3 is TGTGCCAGCAGTTTATTTTCAGGGCGCTCCTATAATTCACCCCTCCACTTT.